This T cell receptor (beta chain) was sequenced for a study of blood T cell repertoires in COVID-19. As for the study in general: Specimens from acute and convalescent COVID-19 originated in the United States, Italy and Spain. T cells, B-cell-depleted T cells, or PBMCs supplied cDNA or gDNA.

Original processing notes: Using reference gene primer amplification, nucleated cell counts were estimated. Sequencing used immunoSEQ multiplex PCR; TCRdb keeps in-frame clones, though not all of them. V and J calls and clone size are those listed in that table; D and trimming were worked out from the DNA. Of around 300,000 clones listed, over 75% are singletons. Trimming removed 4 bases from V and 6 bases from J, with 10 bases in between. Germline V gene sequence: CDR1 SGHDT, CDR2 YYEEEE. This CDR3 has 12 residues. The clonotype originates from a woman in her seventies with acute or convalescent COVID-19. The chain links TRBV5-6 to TRBJ1-2, with a possible D match to TRBD1 (5 bases). The sequencing sample was made of peripheral blood. CDR3 loop: CASSGGLHGYTF. The CDR3 nucleotides are TGTGCCAGCAGCGGGGGACTCCATGGCTACACCTTC.